This T cell receptor beta chain was recorded in a study of response to subunit inactivated influenza vaccine. This clonotype was counted at least ten times. CDR1 is SGHRS and CDR2 is YFSETQ in the germline V gene. V shed 0 bases, J shed 0 bases, and the junction held 3 bases outside the gene matches. The CDR3 runs 16 residues. TCRdb processed the RT-PCR reads anew with MiXCR; each CDR3 protein has one entry. Among about 610,000 distinct CDR3 sequences listed, 12% to 15% were seen once. The chain combines TRBV5-1 with TRBJ2-1, with 7 bases fitting TRBD2. The sequence was obtained from a man between 45 and 60 years old who received an inactivated influenza vaccine. The material was PBMCs from blood, obtained 11 to 12 days after vaccination. The CDR3 DNA reads as TGCGCCAGCAGCTTGGGAGCGGGGAGCTCCTACAATGAGCAGTTCTTC. This gives the protein CASSLGAGSSYNEQFF.